The rows below give T cell receptor beta chains drawn from one sample of a study of CD8 T cells in ankylosing spondylitis. TCRdb analysed the 5' RACE reads with MiXCR anew, one entry per CDR3 protein. The sample holds 750,000 to 850,000 distinct CDR3 sequences, about 10% seen once. Input material: blood, either unsorted or a sorted T cell fraction (not recorded which). Every receptor here comes from a male donor with ankylosing spondylitis. Both conserved end residues are trimmed from each CDR3. Fields, in order: J gene, clone size, V gene, CDR3 protein. Rows give clone size only sometimes, using once, few, many, or a class for an expanded clone.

TRBJ2-3	few	TRBV5-6	ASSLIGGGLDTQY
TRBJ2-7	NA	TRBV20-1	SAKTGGDFSYEQY
TRBJ1-2	few	TRBV5-1	ASSLESGTGVGYT
TRBJ2-1	few	TRBV28	ASSQTGREQF
TRBJ2-7	NA	TRBV7-2	ASSLDGTGFYEQY
TRBJ2-3	NA	TRBV7-2	ASSSGGHLGQY
TRBJ1-5	many	TRBV20-1	SAGRIELNHQPQH
TRBJ2-3	many	TRBV29-1	SSRTGSTDTQY
TRBJ2-2	few	TRBV5-4	ASSRDGVALNTGELF
TRBJ2-4	many	TRBV7-2	ASSLYAGGPFTD
TRBJ2-7	NA	TRBV27	ASRWREPAYEQY
TRBJ1-1	NA	TRBV5-1	ASSLVGGRVNTEAF
TRBJ2-1	few	TRBV20-1	SARQTYNEQF
TRBJ2-7	NA	TRBV6-1	ASSEASGTGGYEQY
TRBJ1-5	few	TRBV10-3	AISEFQGSVQPQH
TRBJ1-1	NA	TRBV5-1	ASSFGDYLNTEAF
TRBJ2-7	NA	TRBV28	ASSPPWQASYEQY
TRBJ1-3	few	TRBV6-5	ASSYLYGGEGNTIY
TRBJ2-3	NA	TRBV11-1	ASSKEGTSWMGGTDTQY
TRBJ1-5	NA	TRBV18	ASSEGRQGTRPQH
TRBJ2-6	few	TRBV7-2	ASSPDRFGANVLT
TRBJ1-2	NA	TRBV7-2	ASSLEGLSNYGYT
TRBJ1-2	few	TRBV20-1	SASGRSVGYGYT
TRBJ2-7	NA	TRBV18	ASSPPNPYEQY
TRBJ2-3	few	TRBV29-1	SVVDLGRDTQY
TRBJ1-5	many	TRBV20-1	SARDHWGSGQPQH
TRBJ1-4	NA	TRBV12-3/TRBV12-4	ASSLGSGANEKLF
TRBJ2-3	NA	TRBV12-3/TRBV12-4	ASSLVVTGATDTQY
TRBJ2-3	many	TRBV7-9	ASSFSRDTQY
TRBJ2-7	NA	TRBV6-5	ASSSQGEPYEQY
TRBJ2-7	few	TRBV10-1	ASNPGPDYEQY
TRBJ2-1	many	TRBV5-1	ASSLGAGAYNEQF
TRBJ2-3	NA	TRBV12-3/TRBV12-4	ASSPRTSGMADTQY
TRBJ1-2	many	TRBV29-1	SVKGGYGYT
TRBJ2-7	NA	TRBV5-1	ASNTGPRGYEQY
TRBJ2-7	many	TRBV29-1	SAVDRGSYEQY
TRBJ2-3	NA	TRBV29-1	SVGWAISTDTQY
TRBJ1-1	few	TRBV3-1	ASSQEDLTEAF
TRBJ2-7	few	TRBV5-1	ASRGVSSYEQY
TRBJ1-1	many	TRBV18	ASSPPGDTEAF
TRBJ2-3	NA	TRBV24-1	ATAGKGHTDTQY
TRBJ2-1	few	TRBV11-2	ASSLRTSRGRDEQF
TRBJ2-5	once	TRBV20-1	SASRGLLQETQY
TRBJ2-5	many	TRBV7-6	ASSPQVWGETQY
TRBJ2-1	few	TRBV7-6	ASSPQPLSYNEQF